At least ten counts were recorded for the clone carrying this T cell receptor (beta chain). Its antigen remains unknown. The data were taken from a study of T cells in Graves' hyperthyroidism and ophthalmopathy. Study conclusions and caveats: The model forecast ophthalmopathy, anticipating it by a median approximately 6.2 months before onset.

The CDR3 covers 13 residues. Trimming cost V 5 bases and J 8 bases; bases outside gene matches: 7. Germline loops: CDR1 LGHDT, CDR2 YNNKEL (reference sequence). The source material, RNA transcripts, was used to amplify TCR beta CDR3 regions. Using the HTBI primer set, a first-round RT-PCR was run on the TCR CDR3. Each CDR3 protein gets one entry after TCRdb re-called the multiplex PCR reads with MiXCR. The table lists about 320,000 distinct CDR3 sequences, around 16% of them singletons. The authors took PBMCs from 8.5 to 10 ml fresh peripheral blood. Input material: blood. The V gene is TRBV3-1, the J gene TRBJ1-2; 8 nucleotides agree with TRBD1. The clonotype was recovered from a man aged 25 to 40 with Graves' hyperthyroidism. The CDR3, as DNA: TGTGCCAGCAGCTCCACAGGGGGGAGAGGCTACACCTTC. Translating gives CASSSTGGRGYTF.